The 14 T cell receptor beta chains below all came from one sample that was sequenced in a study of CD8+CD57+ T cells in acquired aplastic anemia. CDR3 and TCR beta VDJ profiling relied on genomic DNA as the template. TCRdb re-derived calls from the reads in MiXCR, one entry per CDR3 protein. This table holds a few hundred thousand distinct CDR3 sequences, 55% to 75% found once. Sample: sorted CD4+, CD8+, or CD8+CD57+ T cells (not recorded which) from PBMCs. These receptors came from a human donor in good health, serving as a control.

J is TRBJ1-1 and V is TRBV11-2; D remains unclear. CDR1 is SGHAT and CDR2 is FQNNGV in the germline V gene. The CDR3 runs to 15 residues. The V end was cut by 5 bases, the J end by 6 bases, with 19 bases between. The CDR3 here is CASSQDLEDPAEAFF. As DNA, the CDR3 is TGTGCCAGCAGCCAAGATCTGGAGGACCCTGCTGAAGCTTTCTTT.

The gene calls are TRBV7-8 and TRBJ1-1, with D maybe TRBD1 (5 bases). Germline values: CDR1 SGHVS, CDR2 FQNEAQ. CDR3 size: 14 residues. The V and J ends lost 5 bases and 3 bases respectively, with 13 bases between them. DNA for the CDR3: TGTGCCAGCAGCCAAGCGGGGGAGGACACTGAAGCTTTCTTT. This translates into CASSQAGEDTEAFF.

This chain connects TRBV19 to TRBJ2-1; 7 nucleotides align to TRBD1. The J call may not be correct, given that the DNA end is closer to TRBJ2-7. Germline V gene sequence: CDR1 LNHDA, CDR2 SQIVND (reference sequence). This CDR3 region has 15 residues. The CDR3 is CASSLKGAVYNEQYF. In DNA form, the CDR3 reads TGTGCCAGCAGCTTAAAGGGGGCCGTCTACAATGAGCAGTACTTC.

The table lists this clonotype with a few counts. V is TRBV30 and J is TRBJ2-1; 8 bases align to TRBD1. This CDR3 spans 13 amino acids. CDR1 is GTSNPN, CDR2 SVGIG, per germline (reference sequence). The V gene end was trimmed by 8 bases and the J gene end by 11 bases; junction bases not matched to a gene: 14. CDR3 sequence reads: CAKSGGTLGQQFF. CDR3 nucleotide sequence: TGTGCCAAATCAGGGGGCACCCTAGGGCAGCAGTTCTTC.

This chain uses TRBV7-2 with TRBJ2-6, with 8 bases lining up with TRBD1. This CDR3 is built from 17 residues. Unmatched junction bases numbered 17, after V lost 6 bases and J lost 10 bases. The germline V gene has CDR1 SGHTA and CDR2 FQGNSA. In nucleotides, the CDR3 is TGTGCCAGCAGTGAGACAGGGGCTTCTTACGAGCAGAACGTCCTGACTTTC. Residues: CASSETGASYEQNVLTF. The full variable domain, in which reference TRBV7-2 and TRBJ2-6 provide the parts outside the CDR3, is GAGVSQSPSNKVTEKGKDVELRCDPISGHTALYWYRQSLGQGLEFLIYFQGNSAPDKSGLPSDRFSAERTGGSVSTLTIQRTQQEDSAVYLCASSETGASYEQNVLTFGAGSRLTVL.

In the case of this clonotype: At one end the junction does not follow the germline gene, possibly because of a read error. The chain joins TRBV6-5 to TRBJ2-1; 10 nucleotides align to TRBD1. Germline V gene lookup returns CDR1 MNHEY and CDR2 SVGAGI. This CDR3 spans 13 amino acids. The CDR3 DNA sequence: TGTGCCATCAGTGGGACAGGGGTCGGGGAGCAGTTCTTC. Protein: CAISGTGVGEQFF.

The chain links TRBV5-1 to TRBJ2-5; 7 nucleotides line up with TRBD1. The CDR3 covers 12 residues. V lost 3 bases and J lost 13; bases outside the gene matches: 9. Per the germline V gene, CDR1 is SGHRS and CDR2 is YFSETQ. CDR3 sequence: CASSSGTANTYF. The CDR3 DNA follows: TGCGCCAGCAGCTCCGGGACAGCGAACACGTACTTC.

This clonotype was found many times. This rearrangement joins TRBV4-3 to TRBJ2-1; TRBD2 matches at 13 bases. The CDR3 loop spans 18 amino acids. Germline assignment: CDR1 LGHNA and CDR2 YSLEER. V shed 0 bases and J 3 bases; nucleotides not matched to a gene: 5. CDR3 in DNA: TGCGCCAGCAGCCAAGACTTAGGACTAGCGGGGGTCTACAATGAGCAGTTCTTC. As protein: CASSQDLGLAGVYNEQFF.

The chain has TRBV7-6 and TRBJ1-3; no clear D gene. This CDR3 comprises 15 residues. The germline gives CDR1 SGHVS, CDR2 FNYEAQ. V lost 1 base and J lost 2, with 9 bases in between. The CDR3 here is CASSLDGTTGNTIYF. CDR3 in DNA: TGTGCCAGCAGCTTAGATGGTACAACTGGAAACACCATATATTTT.

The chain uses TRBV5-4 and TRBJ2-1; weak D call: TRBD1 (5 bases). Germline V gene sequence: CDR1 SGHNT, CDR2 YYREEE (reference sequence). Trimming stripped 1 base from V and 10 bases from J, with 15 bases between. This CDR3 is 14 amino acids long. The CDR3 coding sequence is TGTGCCAGCAGCTTGTTTAAGCAGGGCCGAGAGCAGTTCTTC. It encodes CASSLFKQGREQFF. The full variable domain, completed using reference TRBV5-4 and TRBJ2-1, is ETGVTQSPTHLIKTRGQQVTLRCSSQSGHNTVSWYQQALGQGPQFIFQYYREEENGRGNFPPRFSGLQFPNYSSELNVNALELDDSALYLCASSLFKQGREQFFGPGTRLTVL.

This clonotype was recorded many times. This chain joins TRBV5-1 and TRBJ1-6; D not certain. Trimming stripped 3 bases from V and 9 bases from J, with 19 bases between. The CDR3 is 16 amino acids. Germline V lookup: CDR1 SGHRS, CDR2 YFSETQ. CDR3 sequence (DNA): TGCGCCAGCAGCTCGGGCCTACCAGAAATGGGTTCACCCCTCCACTTT. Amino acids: CASSSGLPEMGSPLHF.

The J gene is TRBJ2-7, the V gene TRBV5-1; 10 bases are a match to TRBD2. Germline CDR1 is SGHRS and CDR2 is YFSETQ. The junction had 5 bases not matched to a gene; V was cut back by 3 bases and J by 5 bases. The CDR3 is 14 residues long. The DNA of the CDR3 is TGCGCCAGCAGCTCGGGACTAGCGACCCACGAGCAGTACTTC. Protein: CASSSGLATHEQYF. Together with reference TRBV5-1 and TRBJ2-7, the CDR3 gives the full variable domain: KAGVTQTPRYLIKTRGQQVTLSCSPISGHRSVSWYQQTPGQGLQFLFEYFSETQRNKGNFPGRFSGRQFSNSRSEMNVSTLELGDSALYLCASSSGLATHEQYFGPGTRLTVT.

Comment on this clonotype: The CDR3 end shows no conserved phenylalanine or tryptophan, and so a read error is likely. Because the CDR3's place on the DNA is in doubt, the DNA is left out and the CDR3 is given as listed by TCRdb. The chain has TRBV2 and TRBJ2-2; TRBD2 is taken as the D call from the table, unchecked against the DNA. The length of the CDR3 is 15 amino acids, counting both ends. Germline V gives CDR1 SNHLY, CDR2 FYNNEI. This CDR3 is CASSGGVAIERYFWP.

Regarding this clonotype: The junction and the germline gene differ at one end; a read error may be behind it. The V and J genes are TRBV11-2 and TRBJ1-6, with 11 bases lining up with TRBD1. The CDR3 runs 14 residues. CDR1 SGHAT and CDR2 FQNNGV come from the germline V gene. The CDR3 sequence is CASSLGQGDSPPHF. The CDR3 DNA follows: TGTGCCAGCAGCTTGGGACAGGGGGATTCACCCCCCCACTTT.